This T cell receptor (beta chain) was retrieved from a study of control samples from healthy donors and cancer patients (TCRdb year 2020). Libraries were constructed by the immunoSEQ multiplex PCR assay. TCRdb took this table from immuneACCESS and kept in-frame rearrangements with V and J called. Such tables lack part of the clones; where checked against another copy, unresolved V genes explain under half of the gap, and the rest is unexplained. In this sample the table shows 70,000 to 85,000 clones, 65% to 90% of which occur a single time. Of the sample, 11% is held by the ten largest clones. There are 13 amino acids in the CDR3, from cysteine to phenylalanine inclusive. Just CDR3 DNA is preserved here, 39 bases in frame from base 1. Relative to germline, V is 5 bases shorter and J is 8 bases shorter, with 12 bases between their ends. Based on the germline V gene (reference sequence), the CDR1 and CDR2 sequences are MNHEY and SMNVEV.

This clone was counted ten times or more. What this receptor recognizes is not known. No base quality information exists; no much larger clone differs at one position. The chain is encoded by TRBV27 joined to TRBJ1-4; TRBD1 could be the D gene, as 5 bases match. The receptor's source is a man between 60 and 70 years old with head and neck cancer. Sequencing was carried out using PBMCs. The DNA reads TGTGCCAGCAGTACCAGGGCGAAGGAAAAACTGTTTTTT. The resulting protein is CASSTRAKEKLFF.